This T cell receptor (beta chain) was documented in a study of neurological immune-mediated disorders. Deletions cut 1 base from V and 1 base from J, with 11 bases between. The CDR3 sequence is 15 residues long. The germline V gene encodes CDR1 SGHRS and CDR2 YFSETQ. Study-wide results and limits: Expansion of TCR clones was greatest in HTLV-1-associated myelopathy and smallest in multiple sclerosis, where it fell below that of healthy controls.

This clonotype was recorded many times. Its antigen remains unidentified. In TCRdb, the 5' RACE reads were re-called with MiXCR into one record per CDR3 protein. This table has about 80,000 distinct CDR3 sequences, over 4.5% appearing once. Time point specified: longitudinal time-point 2. The receptor was derived from a woman aged 60-75 years with multiple sclerosis. The sequencing sample was made of PBMCs. The V and J genes are TRBV5-1 and TRBJ2-5, with D perhaps given as TRBD1 or TRBD2 (5 bases each). The CDR3 spells CASSLSAGGQETQYF. In DNA, the CDR3 is TGCGCCAGCAGCTTGTCTGCTGGGGGCCAAGAGACCCAGTACTTC. The full variable domain, rest sourced from reference TRBV5-1 and TRBJ2-5, is KAGVTQTPRYLIKTRGQQVTLSCSPISGHRSVSWYQQTPGQGLQFLFEYFSETQRNKGNFPGRFSGRQFSNSRSEMNVSTLELGDSALYLCASSLSAGGQETQYFGPGTRLLVL.